This T cell receptor beta chain was captured in a study of blood T cell repertoires in COVID-19. The overall study: There were acute and convalescent COVID-19 samples, and they came from the United States, Italy and Spain.

The CDR3 totals 15 residues. V was shortened by 8 bases and J by 5 bases, with 17 bases between the two germline ends. Germline loops: CDR1 KGHDR, CDR2 SFDVKD. Profiled with immunoSEQ multiplex PCR; TCRdb holds only in-frame clones, not every one. The sample lists about 64,000 clones, more than 75% seen once, with over 9.5% in the top ten. This chain connects TRBV24-1 to TRBJ1-4; possibly TRBD1 for D (6 bases). Source material: PBMCs or T cells enriched from blood (not recorded which). This sequence was found in a woman in her thirties or forties who had recovered from COVID-19. The CDR3 nucleotides are TGTGCCACCACCCATCGGGGGGGGCACAATGAAAAACTGTTTTTT. Translating it yields CATTHRGGHNEKLFF.